This T cell receptor beta chain was sequenced for a study of blood T cells in healthy people across ages. A J-beta primer mix and a sample-barcoded 5' primer were used in a second PCR of roughly 6 to 11 cycles. TCRdb reanalysed the 5' RACE reads using MiXCR and keeps one entry per CDR3 protein. Of about 640,000 distinct CDR3 sequences in the sample, roughly 58% were seen once. This clonotype appeared a few times. Sequencing was performed on blood. This TCR came from a man between 60 and 75 years old in good health.

CDR3 sequence: CASSPRHVNSPLHF. CDR3 bases: TGTGCCAGCAGCCCTCGACACGTTAATTCACCCCTCCACTTT. V gene TRBV7-2 combines with J gene TRBJ1-6; D ambiguous. Germline V gives CDR1 SGHTA, CDR2 FQGNSA. The V end lost 5 bases, the J end lost 6 bases, and 11 bases lay between the germline ends. The length of the CDR3 is 14 residues.